This T cell receptor beta chain was recovered during a study of blood T cell repertoires in COVID-19. The CDR3 has 16 amino acids. J was trimmed by 6 bases and V by 3 bases; bases with no gene match: 11. The germline gives CDR1 SGHDT, CDR2 YYEEEE. Per the study methods: Amplification with reference gene primers provided the estimates of nucleated cell counts. The table came from immunoSEQ multiplex PCR; TCRdb's copy has only in-frame clones and leaves some out. V, J and clone size derive from that table, while D and trimming were established from the DNA sequence. The table records 25,000 to 35,000 clones, about 78% of them present only once.

This clonotype originated in an elderly man with acute or convalescent COVID-19. Sample: peripheral blood. The J gene is TRBJ2-3, the V gene TRBV5-6, with 9 bases fitting TRBD1. The CDR3: CASSSAGTGRIDTQYF. In nucleotides, the CDR3 is TGTGCCAGCAGCTCTGCCGGGACAGGGAGAATCGATACGCAGTATTTT.